This TCR beta chain was recorded in a study of Ad26.COV2.S vaccination and SARS-CoV-2 variants. Study findings and constraints: Compared with placebo recipients, vaccine recipients had higher spike-specific TCR breadth.

V gave up 2 bases and J gave up 4 bases, with 8 bases separating them. The CDR3 loop spans 13 amino acids. Germline V gene lookup returns CDR1 MNHEY and CDR2 SVGAGI. TCRdb's copy holds only in-frame clones and misses some; the assay was immunoSEQ multiplex PCR. Here the sample spans roughly 680,000 clones, around 92% being singletons. Concerning this clone itself: Antigen specificity is unknown.

Treatment here: around 19 received Ad26.COV2.S at low or high dose, single or two shots; five or six received placebo; per-sample allocation not given. Sampling occurred on day 63 after the first vaccine or placebo injection. The donor was a Boston adult aged 18-55 years. The chain has TRBV6-5 and TRBJ1-1, with D unclear. This sequence was found in a person aged 18-65 years who received the Ad26.COV2.S COVID-19 vaccine or a placebo. The sample here was peripheral blood, taken in a trial of Ad26.COV2.S vaccine versus placebo. The DNA of the CDR3 is TGTGCCAGCAGTTACGCTATATCCACTGAAGCTTTCTTT. Protein product: CASSYAISTEAFF.